This entry describes one T cell receptor beta chain. Treatment: oral pan-JAK inhibitor, 5-10 mg twice daily. Isolated RNA was reverse transcribed into cDNA used as the sequencing template. Repertoires were generated with immunoSEQ multiplex PCR, while TCRdb's copy carries only in-frame clones and drops some. The sample consists of over 85,000 clones, around three quarters of them appearing once. This sample was included in a study of CD8+ T cells in alopecia areata. Sample: CD8+ T cells sorted from blood, taken at week 44, from a patient treated with tofacitinib. The receptor's source is a human donor with alopecia areata.

The CDR3 here is CASSGISFYEQYF. CDR3 coding DNA: TGTGCCAGCAGCGGCATCAGTTTCTACGAGCAGTACTTC. The gene calls are TRBV7-8 and TRBJ2-7; no firm D call. The V end lost 5 bases, the J end lost 3 bases, and 11 bases lay between the germline ends. This CDR3 spans 13 amino acids. CDR1 and CDR2 from the germline V gene are SGHVS and FQNEAQ. The entire variable domain, with the rest obtained from reference TRBV7-8 and TRBJ2-7, is as follows: GAGVSQSPRYKVAKRGQDVALRCDPISGHVSLFWYQQALGQGPEFLTYFQNEAQLDKSGLPSDRFFAERPEGSVSTLKIQRTQQEDSAVYLCASSGISFYEQYFGPGTRLTVT.